The rows below give T cell receptor beta chains drawn from one sample of a study of somatic mutations in T cells in chronic GVHD. The assay was immunoSEQ multiplex PCR, and TCRdb's table has in-frame clones only and misses some. The sample has 13,000 to 15,000 clones, 78% seen once. What was sequenced was Vbeta20-negative CD4+ T cells from blood. The receptors were gathered from a male patient aged 50 to 59 with chronic graft-versus-host disease. Some of the T cells may derive from the graft donor. Each CDR3 is given with its conserved first and last residue. Each record gives: clone size, V gene, J gene, D gene, CDR3 DNA, CDR3 protein. The D gene is left open where the match is weak. Not all rows give a size; the values are once, few, many and, for expanded clones, a class.

>-|TRBV6-1|TRBJ1-6|-
TGTGCCACCCTCACCTCCGGGGAATCACCCCTCCACTTT
CATLTSGESPLHF
>few|TRBV5-6|TRBJ2-7|-
TGTGCCAGCAGCTTGGGGCGGACCTACGAGCAGTACTTC
CASSLGRTYEQYF
>-|TRBV6-1|TRBJ2-2|TRBD2
TGTGCCAGCACCTTACTAGCGGGGGGGGCCGGGGAGCTGTTTTTT
CASTLLAGGAGELFF
>-|TRBV2|TRBJ1-1|TRBD1
TGTGCCAGCAGTGAAGTCAGGGGGTTGGGATACACTGAAGCTTTCTTT
CASSEVRGLGYTEAFF
>-|TRBV2|TRBJ2-7|-
TGTGCCAGCAGTGGAGGATCGAATTCGTACTTC
CASSGGSNSYF
>-|TRBV19|TRBJ1-1|TRBD1
TGTGCCAGTAGTATCCCACAGGGGGCTGAAGCTTTCTTT
CASSIPQGAEAFF
>-|TRBV2|TRBJ2-1|TRBD2
TGTGCCAGCAGTGAAGCGATGGCGGGAGTAGGCATGAATAGGTTCTTC
CASSEAMAGVGMNRFF
>few|TRBV4-1|TRBJ2-1|TRBD1
TGCGCCAGCAGCCAGGAGACAGGGAAAGAATACAATGAGCAGTTCTTC
CASSQETGKEYNEQFF
>-|TRBV7-9|TRBJ1-3|-
TGTGCCAGCAGCCCCTCCGGGGAGGGCAGCTCTGGAAACACCATATATTTT
CASSPSGEGSSGNTIYF
>-|TRBV7-2|TRBJ1-5|-
TGTGCCAGCAGCTTAGAGGCAGGGGCCAATCAGCCCCAGCATTTT
CASSLEAGANQPQHF
>once|TRBV7-9|TRBJ2-2|-
TGTGCCAGCAGCAGAAAAGAGGACACCCGGATACGCGGGGAGCTGTTTTTT
CASSRKEDTRIRGELFF
>-|TRBV11-2|TRBJ2-3|TRBD1
TGTGCCAGCAGCCCAGACAGGGGAAGCACAGATACGCAGTATTTT
CASSPDRGSTDTQYF
>-|TRBV19|TRBJ2-1|-
TGTGCCAGTTCGCTTCGCGATGAGCAGTTCTTC
CASSLRDEQFF
>-|TRBV11-3|TRBJ2-7|-
TGTGCCAGCAGCGCCGGGGGCAGGGGGGACGAGCAGTACTTC
CASSAGGRGDEQYF
>-|TRBV6-6|TRBJ1-2|-
TGTGCCAGCAGTTACGATCGTGGGGGCTGCACCTTC
CASSYDRGGCTF
>-|TRBV29-1|TRBJ1-4|-
TGCAGCGTTGCGGGTGCCGCAACTAATGAAAAACTGTTTTTT
CSVAGAATNEKLFF
>once|TRBV6-1|TRBJ2-5|TRBD2
TGTGCCAGCAGTGAAGTTAGCGGGAGCACCCAGTACTTC
CASSEVSGSTQYF
>-|TRBV28|TRBJ2-7|-
TGTGCCAGCAGTTTGGGCGCGTACGAGCAGTACTTC
CASSLGAYEQYF
>-|TRBV10-3|TRBJ2-7|TRBD2
TGTGCCACGTTAGGGACTAGCAACTACGAGCAGTACTTC
CATLGTSNYEQYF
>-|TRBV5-4|TRBJ1-6|-
TGTGCCAGCAGCTTGGAACCCAACAGATTAAATTCACCCCTCCACTTT
CASSLEPNRLNSPLHF
>-|TRBV7-2|TRBJ1-1|TRBD1
TGTGCCAGCAGCCAACAGGGGGCAATGAACACTGAAGCTTTCTTT
CASSQQGAMNTEAFF
>-|TRBV7-2|TRBJ1-1|-
TGTGCCAGCAGCCCCGGGACAACGAGAAGTGAAGCTTTCTTT
CASSPGTTRSEAFF
>-|TRBV6-1|TRBJ1-5|-
TGTGCCAGCAGCGAAATAGCGGGCCAGCCCCAGCATTTT
CASSEIAGQPQHF
>-|TRBV19|TRBJ2-4|TRBD2
TGTGCCAGTAGTAGGGGACTAGCGGGGTCCGGCCTAGCCAAAAACATTCAGTACTTC
CASSRGLAGSGLAKNIQYF
>-|TRBV7-9|TRBJ2-2|TRBD1
TGTGCCAGCAGCGATGCCGGGACAGGGAACACCGGGGAGCTGTTTTTT
CASSDAGTGNTGELFF
>-|TRBV29-1|TRBJ1-2|-
TGCAGCGTTGGGGTCGACACTCAGGGGTATGGCTACACCTTC
CSVGVDTQGYGYTF
>-|TRBV19|TRBJ1-1|-
TGTGCCAGTATTAGCGGGGGTTTGAACACTGAAGCTTTCTTT
CASISGGLNTEAFF
>-|TRBV18|TRBJ2-5|TRBD2
TGTGCCAGCTCACCGAGGAACGGGGGGGAGACCCAGTACTTC
CASSPRNGGETQYF
>-|TRBV19|TRBJ1-1|TRBD1
TGTGCCAGCCGGGACAGCCGGGGAGCTTTCTTT
CASRDSRGAFF
>-|TRBV15|TRBJ1-1|TRBD1
TGTGCCACCAGCTATCGACAGGGGAATGAAGCTTTCTTT
CATSYRQGNEAFF
>-|TRBV2|TRBJ2-7|-
TGTGCCAGCAGCCCCTACTACGAGCAGTACTTC
CASSPYYEQYF
>-|TRBV5-4|TRBJ2-1|TRBD2
TGTGCCAGCACCCTAGCGGGAGCAGGCAATGAGCAGTTCTTC
CASTLAGAGNEQFF
>-|TRBV7-3|TRBJ1-1|TRBD1
TGTGCCAGCAGCGAGGGGACAGGGAACACTGAAGCTTTCTTT
CASSEGTGNTEAFF
>-|TRBV28|TRBJ2-7|TRBD2
TGTGCCAGCACGGCCGGGACTAGCGGGATCTACGAGCAGTACTTC
CASTAGTSGIYEQYF
>-|TRBV10-3|TRBJ2-1|TRBD2
TGTGCCGCCGCCGCCGGGACTAGTGCCCCTGAGCAGTTCTTC
CAAAAGTSAPEQFF
>-|TRBV28|TRBJ1-2|TRBD1
TGTGCCAGCAGTCCTGGACAGGACCCCCATGGCTACACCTTC
CASSPGQDPHGYTF
>once|TRBV6-6|TRBJ1-1|-
TGTGCCAGCAGATCTGCAGGGGAAGGCACTGAAGCTTTCTTT
CASRSAGEGTEAFF
>-|TRBV19|TRBJ1-1|-
TGTGCCAGTTCCAGGGACGGGAGCATGAACACTGAAGCTTTCTTT
CASSRDGSMNTEAFF
>-|TRBV6-5|TRBJ2-3|-
TGTGCCAGCAGAACAGACACAGATACGCAGTATTTT
CASRTDTDTQYF
>-|TRBV19|TRBJ1-6|-
TGTGCCAGTAGTATGTTTAACAGCAATTCACCCCTCCACTTT
CASSMFNSNSPLHF
>-|TRBV19|TRBJ2-1|TRBD2
TGTGCCAGTAGGGACGGGACTAGCGGGAGGGGCAATGAGCAGTTCTTC
CASRDGTSGRGNEQFF